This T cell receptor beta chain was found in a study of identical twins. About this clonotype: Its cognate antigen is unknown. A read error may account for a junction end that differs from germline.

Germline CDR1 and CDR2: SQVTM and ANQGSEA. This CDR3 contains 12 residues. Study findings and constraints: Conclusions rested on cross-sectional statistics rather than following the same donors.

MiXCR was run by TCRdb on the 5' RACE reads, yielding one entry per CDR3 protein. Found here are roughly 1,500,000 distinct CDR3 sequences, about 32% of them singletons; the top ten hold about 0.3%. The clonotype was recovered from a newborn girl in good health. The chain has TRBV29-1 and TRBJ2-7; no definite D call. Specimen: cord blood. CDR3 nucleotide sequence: TGCGGCGTTGAATTACGGCCCTACGAGCAGTACTTC. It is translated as CGVELRPYEQYF.